This T cell receptor beta chain was recovered during a study of blood T cell repertoires in COVID-19. Study summary: COVID-19 samples from acute and convalescent phases originated in the United States, Italy and Spain. From T cells, B-cell-depleted T cells, or PBMCs came the material, which was cDNA or gDNA.

TCRdb's table, derived via immunoSEQ multiplex PCR, lists solely in-frame clones and lacks some. This sample has some 320,000 clones, with roughly 91% found just once. Individuals drawn from some 25 US areas were about 18 to 95 years old. Donors were grouped by their self-reported clinical history. The CDR3 loop spans 16 amino acids. CDR1 is MGHRA, CDR2 YSYEKL, per germline. Between the trimmed V and J ends, which lost 0 bases and 2 bases, there was a span of 11 bases. This sequence was found in a woman in her fifties or sixties who had been exposed to COVID-19. Specimen: PBMCs or T cells enriched from blood (not recorded which). The chain joins TRBV4-1 to TRBJ1-5; D not resolved. CDR3 sequence (DNA): TGCGCCAGCAGCCAAGAAAGGAGTGACGGCAATCAGCCCCAGCATTTT. Translating gives CASSQERSDGNQPQHF.